This T cell receptor (beta chain) was profiled in a study of CD8 T cells in ankylosing spondylitis (dated by TCRdb to about 2017). With respect to the entire study: The study profiled T cell receptor beta repertoires in healthy donors and ankylosing spondylitis patients to find disease-linked TCR variants. The whole study cohort included about a hundred healthy donors and around 24 ankylosing spondylitis patients. Peripheral blood samples were taken, and synovial fluid was additionally collected from ankylosing spondylitis patients. General study outcomes and caveats: According to the report, matched synovial fluid samples from ankylosing spondylitis patients were significantly enriched for the disease-linked clones. Some motif variants were previously reported in synovial fluid and blood of reactive arthritis patients, suggesting common disease-initiation mechanisms. The disease-linked clones showed a CD8+ phenotype and occurred at relatively low frequencies in peripheral blood. Blood from ankylosing spondylitis patients appeared to be characterized by a TCR beta motif made up of several highly homologous amino acid variants.

The instrument was an Illumina HiSeq 2500. Quantitative 5'-RACE with molecular barcodes was used to prepare TCR beta libraries. The original pipeline was this. Disease-linked TCR variants were identified with a new computational method built on a probabilistic model of VDJ rearrangement. The public reads were quality trimmed at Q25 with fastp and then assembled into clones with MiXCR by TCRdb, keeping productive beta chains. Merged by CDR3 protein, the rows form single entries marked with the most common genes and DNA. In this record, the V and J calls reflect TCRdb's handling and not the investigators' own analysis. This sample is represented by hundreds of thousands of distinct CDR3 sequences; around 9.2% of them were singletons. The ten most abundant clones make up 6.8% of the sample. The sample holds many counts of this clonotype. The antigen it recognizes is unknown. No quality values exist for individual bases; no much larger clone is one base distant.

The germline V end is reduced by 2 bases and the J end by 5 bases; junction bases left unmatched: 10. The germline V gene supplies CDR1 SGHTA and CDR2 FQGNSA. The cysteine opens and the phenylalanine closes a CDR3 of 16 amino acids. Only CDR3 DNA remains: 48 bases, in frame from the first base. The specimen was blood, either unsorted or a sorted T cell fraction (not recorded which). The sequence links TRBV7-2 to TRBJ2-5, and 8 bases in between align with TRBD2. This clonotype was obtained from a male donor with ankylosing spondylitis or in good health (not recorded which). The CDR3 here reads CASSLKSGSALETQYF. The nucleotides are TGTGCCAGCAGCTTAAAAAGCGGGAGCGCTCTCGAGACCCAGTACTTC.